Listed here are 28 T cell receptor beta chains from one sample, sequenced in a study of siplizumab effects on memory and regulatory T cells. TCRdb keeps only in-frame clones here, not all; method: immunoSEQ multiplex PCR. The sample lists some 100,000 clones; more than 85% were seen once. Sequencing was done on a sample of CD4+ T cells sorted from blood. The receptors shown here come from a human donor in good health. Some clones in this sample may be carry-over from other donors' samples.

The rearrangement links TRBV29-1 to TRBJ2-5; D gene ambiguous. The V gene lost 6 bases and the J gene lost 2 bases, with 7 bases spanning the gap. Germline CDR1 is SQVTM and CDR2 is ANQGSEA. CDR3 length: 11 residues. The CDR3 spells CSVGGQETQYF. CDR3 coding DNA: TGCAGCGTGGGTGGACAAGAGACCCAGTACTTC. Complete variable domain (other parts from reference TRBV29-1 and TRBJ2-5): SAVISQKPSRDICQRGTSLTIQCQVDSQVTMMFWYRQQPGQSLTLIATANQGSEATYESGFVIDKFPISRPNLTFSTLTVSNMSPEDSSIYLCSVGGQETQYFGPGTRLLVL.

This chain uses TRBV28 with TRBJ1-1, with TRBD1 matching 8 bases. CDR3 length: 12 residues. From germline, CDR1 is MDHEN and CDR2 SYDVKM. Trimming at V came to 3 bases and at J to 11 bases, leaving 5 bases not matched to a gene. The CDR3 loop is CASSFQGAKAFF. The CDR3 DNA is TGTGCCAGCAGTTTTCAGGGGGCGAAGGCTTTCTTT.

The chain recombines TRBV27 with TRBJ1-6; the match to TRBD1 covers 12 bases. The germline gives CDR1 MNHEY, CDR2 SMNVEV (reference sequence). This CDR3 is 16 amino acids long. J gave up 10 bases and V 6 bases, and 10 bases lay outside the gene matches. The CDR3: CASRLEGTGGTSPLHF. CDR3 coding DNA: TGTGCCAGCAGGTTGGAGGGGACAGGGGGCACGTCACCCCTCCACTTT.

This chain joins TRBV11-2 and TRBJ2-5; D might be TRBD2 (6 bases). Trimming pared 2 bases from V and 4 bases from J, leaving 8 bases between. Germline CDR1 SGHAT, CDR2 FQNNGV. The CDR3 consists of 13 residues. The DNA for the CDR3 is TGTGCCAGCAGCTTATCAGCGGGAGAGACCCAGTACTTC. The encoded protein is CASSLSAGETQYF.

Details on this clone: Other DNA sequences in the sample encode the same CDR3. The chain has TRBV18 and TRBJ2-3; unclear D gene. Trimming took 9 bases from V and 0 from J, leaving 10 bases between them. Per germline, CDR1 KGHSH and CDR2 LQKENI. CDR3 length: 13 amino acids. The CDR3 DNA sequence: TGTGCCAGTTCTCCAGGAAGCACAGATACGCAGTATTTT. Its protein is CASSPGSTDTQYF.

The chain combines TRBV19 with TRBJ2-7; tentative D call: TRBD1 (6 bases). V lost 4 bases and J 9 bases, leaving 25 bases between the germline ends. The germline CDR1 and CDR2 sequences are LNHDA and SQIVND (reference sequence). The CDR3 is 16 amino acids. The CDR3 nucleotides read TGTGCCAGTAGTACACCCCGGGACAAGGGGTCCACGGTGCAGTACTTC. Its translation: CASSTPRDKGSTVQYF.

In its sample, this clone was seen once. V gene TRBV7-2 combines with J gene TRBJ1-3; D not resolved. The CDR3 length is 13 residues. V dropped 5 bases and J dropped 3 bases, with 8 bases sitting between them. In germline, CDR1 is SGHTA, CDR2 FQGNSA. The CDR3 is CASSPVRGNTIYF. CDR3 coding DNA: TGTGCCAGCAGCCCCGTACGTGGAAACACCATATATTTT.

The rearrangement links TRBV7-3 to TRBJ2-3, with D possibly TRBD2 on 6 matching bases. Germline lookup yields CDR1 SGHTA and CDR2 FQGTGA. The CDR3 runs to 13 residues. V lost 2 bases and J lost 8, with 11 bases in between. The CDR3, as DNA: TGTGCCAGCAGCTTAGAAGCGGGCCGTACGCAGTATTTT. This gives the protein CASSLEAGRTQYF.

This clone has a handful of counts. The chain employs TRBV11-3 and TRBJ2-3; a weak D match, TRBD1 (5 bases). The CDR3 sequence is 13 residues long. Between the trimmed V and J ends, which lost 3 bases and 4 bases, there was a span of 8 bases. CDR1 SGHNT and CDR2 YENEEA come from the germline V gene. Here the CDR3 reads CASSFRVADTQYF. CDR3 coding DNA: TGTGCCAGCAGCTTCAGGGTTGCAGATACGCAGTATTTT.

Notes on this clone: One junction end disagrees with the germline gene, perhaps due to a read error. This chain links TRBV7-7 with TRBJ1-4, with 7 bases aligning to TRBD1. Germline V gene data show CDR1 as SSHAT and CDR2 as FNYEAQ (reference sequence). The CDR3 covers 13 residues. The CDR3 spells CASSTGEREKLFF. CDR3 DNA sequence: TGTGCTAGCAGCACAGGGGAACGTGAAAAACTGTTTTTT.

This clone was found once. The chain combines TRBV6-4 with TRBJ2-2, with 9 bases matching TRBD2. The CDR3 covers 15 residues. The germline gives CDR1 MRHNA, CDR2 SNTAGT. J was trimmed by 1 base and V by 6 bases; bases with no gene match: 3. The CDR3 loop reads CASSRLAENTGELFF. Here the CDR3 DNA reads TGTGCCAGCAGCAGACTAGCGGAGAACACCGGGGAGCTGTTTTTT.

This rearrangement joins TRBV18 to TRBJ2-5; tentatively, D is TRBD2 (6 bases). Germline V gives CDR1 KGHSH, CDR2 LQKENI. The CDR3 runs to 15 residues. Trimming stripped 3 bases from V and 4 bases from J, with 15 bases between. The DNA for the CDR3 is TGTGCCAGCTCACCTTTTACGGGAGCCTTAGAGACCCAGTACTTC. Its protein product is CASSPFTGALETQYF.

The chain couples TRBV5-1 to TRBJ2-5; D unclear. Germline loops: CDR1 SGHRS, CDR2 YFSETQ. This CDR3 comprises 13 residues. V lost 2 bases, J lost 7 bases, and 12 bases lay in between. The CDR3 bases are TGCGCCAGCAGCTTAACAGCCCCGGGGACCCAGTACTTC. It codes for CASSLTAPGTQYF.

The CDR3 spells CASSEALDSTDTQYF. Here the CDR3 DNA reads TGTGCCAGCAGTGAAGCGCTTGACAGTACAGATACGCAGTATTTT. The rearrangement joins TRBV6-1 to TRBJ2-3; tentative D call: TRBD1 (5 bases). Trimming took off 0 bases at V and 3 bases at J, with 10 bases between the two ends. The CDR3 runs 15 residues. Germline V gene sequence: CDR1 MNHNS, CDR2 SASEGT.

This clone was recorded once. The chain recombines TRBV5-1 with TRBJ2-2, with 11 nucleotides matching TRBD2. Trimming at V came to 3 bases and at J to 0 bases, leaving 7 bases not matched to a gene. The length of the CDR3 is 18 residues. The germline CDR1 and CDR2 sequences are SGHRS and YFSETQ. CDR3 bases: TGCGCCAGCAGCTATTACAAGACTAGCGGGACGAACACCGGGGAGCTGTTTTTT. Amino acids: CASSYYKTSGTNTGELFF.

The gene calls are TRBV27 and TRBJ2-1, with 8 nucleotides matching TRBD2. The length of the CDR3 is 13 residues. From germline, CDR1 is MNHEY and CDR2 SMNVEV (reference sequence). The V segment lost 6 bases and the J segment 14 bases; nucleotides outside the gene matches: 12. The CDR3 DNA is TGTGCCAGCAGCTTTACGGGGAGCGGGAGCGAGTTCTTC. Translating it yields CASSFTGSGSEFF.

J is TRBJ1-3 and V is TRBV6-5; D gene uncertain. Germline V gives CDR1 MNHEY, CDR2 SVGAGI. V gave up 0 bases and J gave up 7 bases, with 10 bases separating them. The CDR3 has 14 amino acids. CDR3 amino acids: CASSYSPGLNTIYF. The CDR3 nucleotides read TGTGCCAGCAGTTACTCCCCTGGCCTCAACACCATATATTTT.

The chain employs TRBV15 and TRBJ2-7; D is perhaps TRBD2 (6 bases). CDR1 LNHNV and CDR2 YYDKDF come from the germline V gene (reference sequence). This CDR3 has 14 residues. The germline V and J ends were trimmed by 1 base and 1 base, with 8 bases remaining between them. The CDR3 loop is CATSRGRESYEQYF. CDR3 sequence (DNA): TGTGCCACCAGCAGAGGTCGGGAGTCCTACGAGCAGTACTTC.

This clone was detected only a few times. The chain recombines TRBV21-1 with TRBJ2-1; the table's TRBD1 call for D was not verified on the DNA. TRBV21-1 is annotated as a pseudogene. This CDR3 is built from 18 residues. The CDR3: CASSKVKGLCRSYNEQFF. The CDR3 DNA reads as TGTGCCAGCAGCAAAGTTAAGGGGCTCTGCAGATCCTACAATGAGCAGTTCTTC.

The chain has TRBV5-1 and TRBJ2-2, with a weak D call TRBD2 (6 bases). Germline V gives CDR1 SGHRS, CDR2 YFSETQ. The CDR3 runs to 15 residues. The V end lost 0 bases, the J end lost 6 bases, and 12 bases lay between the germline ends. The CDR3 reads CASSLVRGRPGELFF. As DNA, the CDR3 is TGCGCCAGCAGCTTGGTGCGTGGGAGGCCCGGGGAGCTGTTTTTT.

The chain links TRBV28 to TRBJ2-4; no firm D call. Germline V gene lookup returns CDR1 MDHEN and CDR2 SYDVKM. The ends were cut back, 2 bases at V and 0 bases at J, with 8 bases in the middle. The CDR3 contains 15 residues. The CDR3 here is CASSLGSLAKNIQYF. CDR3 DNA sequence: TGTGCCAGCAGTTTAGGGTCGCTAGCCAAAAACATTCAGTACTTC.

V is TRBV19 and J is TRBJ2-1, with 11 positions matching TRBD2. V dropped 5 bases and J dropped 6; count of bases not matched to a gene: 12. This CDR3 contains 17 residues. CDR1 is LNHDA and CDR2 is SQIVND in the germline V gene (reference sequence). The CDR3 sequence is CASSLLAGGQVVNEQFF. Here the CDR3 DNA reads TGTGCCAGTAGTCTCTTAGCGGGAGGGCAGGTTGTCAATGAGCAGTTCTTC.

The rearrangement uses TRBV7-3 and TRBJ2-1; 9 nucleotides agree with TRBD2. The CDR3 is made up of 16 amino acids. With 5 bases clipped from V and 9 bases from J, the junction kept 14 bases outside the gene matches. Germline CDR1 and CDR2: SGHTA and FQGTGA. CDR3 in DNA: TGTGCCAGCAGCCGTATAGCGGGAGTGGGACACACTGAGCAGTTCTTC. It specifies CASSRIAGVGHTEQFF.

The chain links TRBV6-5 to TRBJ2-4, with TRBD2 as a possible D gene (5 bases). V was clipped by 6 bases and J by 6 bases, with 15 bases between them. Germline V CDR1 and CDR2: MNHEY, SVGAGI. The length of the CDR3 is 14 residues. CDR3 sequence: CASSPPGFRNIQYF. For the CDR3, the DNA is TGTGCCAGCAGCCCCCCGGGATTCAGAAACATTCAGTACTTC.

The chain combines TRBV7-3 with TRBJ2-1; D unclear. With 3 bases removed from V and 9 bases from J, the gap between germline ends came to 21 bases. CDR1 is SGHTA and CDR2 is FQGTGA in the germline V gene. This CDR3 region has 16 residues. The CDR3 DNA sequence: TGTGCCAGCAGCTTGGATCTGACATTTGCAAGAGGTGAGCAGTTCTTC. It translates to CASSLDLTFARGEQFF.

The chain uses TRBV10-3 and TRBJ2-3; D not certain. V lost 9 bases to trimming and J lost 0 bases, with 7 bases between them. This CDR3 contains 12 residues. CDR1 ENHRY and CDR2 SYGVKD come from the germline V gene. The DNA of the CDR3 is TGTGCCATATCAGCTAGCACAGATACGCAGTATTTT. Amino acids: CAISASTDTQYF.

This chain links TRBV10-3 with TRBJ2-6; TRBD1 is a possible D gene (5 bases). The CDR3 length is 14 residues. V lost 3 bases, J lost 2 bases, and 5 bases lay in between. The germline CDR1 and CDR2 sequences are ENHRY and SYGVKD. The CDR3 DNA reads TGTGCCATCAGTGAACAGGCTGGGGCCAACGTCCTGACTTTC. Protein product: CAISEQAGANVLTF.

The chain combines TRBV10-3 with TRBJ1-5, with TRBD1 matching 7 bases. The V and J ends lost 10 bases and 3 bases, in that order; junction bases with no gene match: 6. CDR1 is ENHRY, CDR2 SYGVKD, per germline. The CDR3 extends over 13 amino acids. The CDR3 region is CATLGQHNQPQHF. The CDR3 nucleotides are TGTGCCACCTTGGGACAGCACAATCAGCCCCAGCATTTT.